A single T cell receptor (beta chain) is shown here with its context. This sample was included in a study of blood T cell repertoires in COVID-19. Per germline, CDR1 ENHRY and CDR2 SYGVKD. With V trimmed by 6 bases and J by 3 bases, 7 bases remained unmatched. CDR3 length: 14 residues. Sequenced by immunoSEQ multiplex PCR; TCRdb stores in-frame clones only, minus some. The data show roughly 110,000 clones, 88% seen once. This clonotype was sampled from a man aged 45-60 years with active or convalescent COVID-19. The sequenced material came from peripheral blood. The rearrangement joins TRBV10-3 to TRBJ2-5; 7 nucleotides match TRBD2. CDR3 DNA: TGTGCCATCAGCCTGGGAGCGGGGAAAGAGACCCAGTACTTC. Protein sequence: CAISLGAGKETQYF.